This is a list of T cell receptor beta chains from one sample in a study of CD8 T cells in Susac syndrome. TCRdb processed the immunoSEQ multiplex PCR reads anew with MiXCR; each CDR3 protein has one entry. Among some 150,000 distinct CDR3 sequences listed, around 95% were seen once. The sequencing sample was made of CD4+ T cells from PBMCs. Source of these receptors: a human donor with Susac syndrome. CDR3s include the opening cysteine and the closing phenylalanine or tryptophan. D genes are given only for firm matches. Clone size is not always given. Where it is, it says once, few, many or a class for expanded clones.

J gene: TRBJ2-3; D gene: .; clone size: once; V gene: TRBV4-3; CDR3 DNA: TGCGCCAGCAGCCGGGAAACAGGGAACCTCGATACGCAGTATTTT; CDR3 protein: CASSRETGNLDTQYF
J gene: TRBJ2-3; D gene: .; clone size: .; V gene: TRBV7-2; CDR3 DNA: TGTGCCAGCAGCTTTGGAGGGCCCACAGATACGCAGTATTTT; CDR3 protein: CASSFGGPTDTQYF
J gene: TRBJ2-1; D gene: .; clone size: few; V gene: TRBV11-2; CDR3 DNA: TGTGCCAGCAGCTTAGTTGGCAATGAGCAGTTCTTC; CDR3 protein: CASSLVGNEQFF
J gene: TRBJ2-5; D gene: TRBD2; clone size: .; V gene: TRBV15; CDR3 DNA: TGTGCCACCAGCGGGACTAGCGGGAACTGGGGACAAGAGACCCAGTACTTC; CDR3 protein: CATSGTSGNWGQETQYF
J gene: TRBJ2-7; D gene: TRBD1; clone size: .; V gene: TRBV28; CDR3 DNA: TGTGCCAGCAGAGGACAGGGTCTGTACGAGCAGTACTTC; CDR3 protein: CASRGQGLYEQYF
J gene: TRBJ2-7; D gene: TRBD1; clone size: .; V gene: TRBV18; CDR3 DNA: TGTGCCAGCTCACCACGGGGACAGTCCTACGAGCAGTACTTC; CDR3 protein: CASSPRGQSYEQYF
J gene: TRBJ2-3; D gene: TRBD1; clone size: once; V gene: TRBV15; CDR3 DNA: TGTGCCACAACAGGGGGCACAGATACGCAGTATTTT; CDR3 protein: CATTGGTDTQYF
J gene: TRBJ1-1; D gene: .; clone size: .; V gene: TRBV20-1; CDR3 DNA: TGCAGTGCTTCCAGGGTCGGCGCTTTCTTT; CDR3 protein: CSASRVGAFF
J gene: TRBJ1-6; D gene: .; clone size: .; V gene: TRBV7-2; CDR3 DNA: TGTGCCAGCAGCTTAATGGGGGTGGGGAATTCACCCCTCCACTTT; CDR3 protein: CASSLMGVGNSPLHF
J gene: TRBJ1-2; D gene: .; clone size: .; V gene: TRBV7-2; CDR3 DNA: TGTGCCAGCAGCTCAAACGGGAACTATGGCTACACCTTC; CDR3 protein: CASSSNGNYGYTF
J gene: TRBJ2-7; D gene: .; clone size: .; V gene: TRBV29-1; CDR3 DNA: TGCAGCGTTGCAGGCCCCCGAGCCTACGAGCAGTACTTC; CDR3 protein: CSVAGPRAYEQYF
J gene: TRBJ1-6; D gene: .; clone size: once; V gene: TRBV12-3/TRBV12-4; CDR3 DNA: TGTGCCAGCAGTTTGGACAGTAGTATTTCACCCCTCCACTTT; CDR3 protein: CASSLDSSISPLHF
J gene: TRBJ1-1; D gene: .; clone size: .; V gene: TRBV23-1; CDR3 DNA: TGCGCCAGCACTACTGGGAGGGAGATGTGGACTGAAGCTTTCTTT; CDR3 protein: CASTTGREMWTEAFF
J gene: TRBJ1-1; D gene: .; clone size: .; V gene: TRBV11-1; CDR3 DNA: TGTGCCAGCAGCTTAAATCTGGGGGGCGTCACTGAAGCTTTCTTT; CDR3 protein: CASSLNLGGVTEAFF
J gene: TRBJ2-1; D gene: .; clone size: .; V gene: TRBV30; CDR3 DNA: TGTGCCTGGAGTTTCCGGGAGTCCTACAATGAGCAGTTCTTC; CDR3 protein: CAWSFRESYNEQFF
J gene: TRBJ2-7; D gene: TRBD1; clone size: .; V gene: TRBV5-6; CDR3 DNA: TGTGCCAGCAGCTTGGCAGGGACAGGAACCTACGAGCAGTACTTC; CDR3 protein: CASSLAGTGTYEQYF
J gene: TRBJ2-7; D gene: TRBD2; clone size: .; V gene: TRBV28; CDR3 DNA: TGTGCCAGCAGTAAGGGGGCTAGCGGGATCTACGAGCAGTACTTC; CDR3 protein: CASSKGASGIYEQYF